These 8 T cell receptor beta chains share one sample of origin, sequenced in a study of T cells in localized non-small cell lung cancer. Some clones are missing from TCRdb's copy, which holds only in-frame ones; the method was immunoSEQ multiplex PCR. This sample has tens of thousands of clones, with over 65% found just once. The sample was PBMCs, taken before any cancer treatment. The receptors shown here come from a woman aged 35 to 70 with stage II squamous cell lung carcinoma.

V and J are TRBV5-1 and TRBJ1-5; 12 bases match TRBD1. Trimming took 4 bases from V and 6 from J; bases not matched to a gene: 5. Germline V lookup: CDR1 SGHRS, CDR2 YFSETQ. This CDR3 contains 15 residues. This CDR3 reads CASSAGTGGVQPQHF. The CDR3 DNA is TGCGCCAGCAGCGCCGGGACAGGGGGCGTTCAGCCCCAGCATTTT.

CDR3 protein: CASSSTWGSNQPQHF. CDR3 sequence (DNA): TGTGCCAGTAGTTCCACCTGGGGTAGCAATCAGCCCCAGCATTTT. This sequence joins TRBV19 and TRBJ1-5; no reliable D call. The V end was cut by 5 bases, the J end by 0 bases, with 11 bases between. The CDR3 has 15 residues. CDR1 LNHDA and CDR2 SQIVND come from the germline V gene (reference sequence).

CDR3 nucleotide sequence: TGTGCCAGCAGTCCAGCGGGTACGCAGTATTTT. Translated: CASSPAGTQYF. V usage is TRBV2 and J usage is TRBJ2-3; maybe TRBD2 (6 bases). Germline CDR1 reads SNHLY; CDR2 reads FYNNEI. V dropped 5 bases and J dropped 8 bases, with 8 bases sitting between them. This CDR3 comprises 11 residues.

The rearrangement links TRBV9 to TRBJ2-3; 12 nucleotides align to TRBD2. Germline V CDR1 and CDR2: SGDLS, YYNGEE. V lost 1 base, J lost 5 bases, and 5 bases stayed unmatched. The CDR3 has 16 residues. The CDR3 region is CASSVLAGGLGDTQYF. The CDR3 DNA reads TGTGCCAGCAGCGTACTAGCGGGAGGGCTGGGAGATACGCAGTATTTT.

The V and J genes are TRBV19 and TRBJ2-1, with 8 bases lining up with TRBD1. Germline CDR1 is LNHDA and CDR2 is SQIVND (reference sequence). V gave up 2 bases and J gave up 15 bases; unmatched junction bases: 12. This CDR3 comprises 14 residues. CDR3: CASSITARQGARFF. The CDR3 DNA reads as TGTGCCAGTAGTATAACGGCGCGGCAGGGGGCAAGGTTCTTC.

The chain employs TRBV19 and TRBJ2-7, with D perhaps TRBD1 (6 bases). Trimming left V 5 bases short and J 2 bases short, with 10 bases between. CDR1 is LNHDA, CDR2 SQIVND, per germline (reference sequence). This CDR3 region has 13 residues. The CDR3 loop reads CASSLDSTYEQYF. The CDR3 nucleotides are TGTGCCAGTAGTTTGGACAGTACCTACGAGCAGTACTTC.

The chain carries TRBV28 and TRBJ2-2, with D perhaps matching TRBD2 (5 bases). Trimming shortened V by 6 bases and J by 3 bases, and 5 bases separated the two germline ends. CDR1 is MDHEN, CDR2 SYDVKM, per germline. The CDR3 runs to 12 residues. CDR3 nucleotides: TGTGCCAGCAGGAGGGACACCGGGGAGCTGTTTTTT. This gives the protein CASRRDTGELFF.

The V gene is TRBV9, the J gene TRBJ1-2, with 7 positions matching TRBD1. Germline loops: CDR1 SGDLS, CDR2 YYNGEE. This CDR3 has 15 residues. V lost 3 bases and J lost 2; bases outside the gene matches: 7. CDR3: CASSAQTGINYGYTF. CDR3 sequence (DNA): TGTGCCAGCAGCGCCCAGACAGGGATCAACTATGGCTACACCTTC.